Listed below are T cell receptor beta chains from one sample, sequenced in a study of PD-L1 blockade in urothelial cancer. Data came from immunoSEQ multiplex PCR; TCRdb stores just in-frame clones and leaves some out. This table has around 100,000 clones, more than 75% appearing once. Sequences were derived from PBMCs, sampled around atezolizumab (anti-PD-L1) treatment. All receptors derive from a man aged 55-75 years with urothelial cancer. The CDR3 runs from the conserved cysteine through the conserved F or W. The D gene is left open where the match is weak. Clone size is given for some rows only: seen once, a few or many times, or a class if the clone is expanded.

d_call j_call v_call clone_size cdr3_aa cdr3_nt
TRBD1 TRBJ2-7 TRBV4-1 NA CASSQALGGAGYEQYF TGCGCCAGCAGCCAGGCTTTAGGGGGCGCGGGTTACGAGCAGTACTTC
NA TRBJ2-1 TRBV7-2 NA CASSSGLGGRQFF TGTGCCAGCAGCTCCGGACTAGGGGGTAGGCAGTTCTTC
NA TRBJ2-5 TRBV5-6 NA CASSLYRVHGTQYF TGTGCCAGCAGCTTGTACCGGGTTCACGGGACCCAGTACTTC
NA TRBJ1-1 TRBV5-4 once CASSWGRDTEAFF TGTGCCAGCAGCTGGGGGCGGGACACTGAAGCTTTCTTT
NA TRBJ1-1 TRBV6-1 once CATRGSPNTEAFF TGTGCCACCCGGGGAAGCCCGAACACTGAAGCTTTCTTT
NA TRBJ2-3 TRBV6-4 NA CASTPPPRDRTDTQYF TGTGCCAGCACGCCCCCCCCACGGGATCGCACAGATACGCAGTATTTT
TRBD2 TRBJ2-1 TRBV9 NA CASSASSGTEQFF TGTGCCAGCAGCGCCTCTAGCGGGACGGAGCAGTTCTTC
NA TRBJ2-7 TRBV5-6 NA CASSRAGLSSYEQYF TGTGCCAGCAGCCGAGCAGGGCTGAGCTCCTACGAGCAGTACTTC
TRBD1 TRBJ2-3 TRBV11-2 NA CASSSGLRTGTDTQYF TGTGCCAGCAGCTCTGGGCTAAGGACAGGAACAGATACGCAGTATTTT
NA TRBJ2-3 TRBV6-1 NA CASSLRGQPADTQYF TGTGCCAGCAGTCTAAGAGGTCAGCCCGCAGATACGCAGTATTTT
NA TRBJ1-1 TRBV28 NA CASNSGSLGAFF TGTGCCAGCAACTCAGGTTCCCTGGGAGCTTTCTTT
NA TRBJ1-4 TRBV7-2 NA CASSLTVSRRTIRGKLFF TGTGCCAGCAGCTTAACGGTTTCTAGACGAACCATACGTGGAAAACTGTTTTTT
TRBD2 TRBJ2-7 TRBV9 once CASSVASGRTYEQYF TGTGCCAGCAGCGTAGCAAGCGGGAGGACCTACGAGCAGTACTTC
NA TRBJ2-7 TRBV27 NA CASSPRASSYEQYF TGTGCCAGCAGTCCCAGGGCCAGCTCCTACGAGCAGTACTTC
TRBD2 TRBJ2-7 TRBV19 NA CASSTSGRGKVYEQYF TGTGCCAGTAGTACAAGCGGGAGGGGAAAGGTCTACGAGCAGTACTTC
NA TRBJ1-6 TRBV2 NA CASSEAGGYDSPLHF TGTGCCAGCAGTGAAGCAGGAGGTTACGATTCACCCCTCCACTTT
NA TRBJ2-1 TRBV27 NA CASSLTGSLYNEQFF TGTGCCAGCAGTCTAACAGGTTCGCTGTACAATGAGCAGTTCTTC
NA TRBJ1-5 TRBV5-8 NA CASSRGVSNQPQHF TGTGCCAGCAGCCGGGGAGTTAGCAATCAGCCCCAGCATTTT
NA TRBJ2-1 TRBV4-2 once CASSPGDNEQFF TGTGCCAGCAGTCCAGGGGACAATGAGCAGTTCTTC
NA TRBJ1-3 TRBV28 few CASSSGGVGNTIYF TGTGCCAGCAGTTCAGGAGGGGTCGGAAACACCATATATTTT
NA TRBJ2-2 TRBV6-5 once CASSYGPGPLTGELFF TGTGCCAGCAGTTACGGGCCTGGGCCACTCACCGGGGAGCTGTTTTTT
TRBD2 TRBJ2-3 TRBV4-3 NA CASSQDLAGGVQGTDTQYF TGCGCCAGCAGCCAAGATCTAGCGGGGGGAGTTCAGGGCACAGATACGCAGTATTTT
NA TRBJ2-3 TRBV7-2 NA CASSLAETDTDTQYF TGTGCCAGCAGCTTAGCGGAGACAGACACAGATACGCAGTATTTT
TRBD1 TRBJ1-1 TRBV5-1 NA CASSSVGQVVNTEAFF TGCGCCAGCAGCTCGGTGGGACAGGTGGTGAACACTGAAGCTTTCTTT
NA TRBJ2-1 TRBV30 NA CAWTGAASYNEQFF TGTGCCTGGACAGGGGCTGCGTCCTACAATGAGCAGTTCTTC
NA TRBJ2-2 TRBV19 NA CASRAGVNGELFF TGTGCCAGTAGGGCAGGGGTGAACGGGGAGCTGTTTTTT
NA TRBJ2-1 TRBV7-9 NA CASSMPGLDNEQFF TGTGCCAGCAGCATGCCGGGACTTGACAATGAGCAGTTCTTC